This TCR beta chain was profiled in a study of cytomegalovirus exposure and HLA in healthy donors. Concerning this clone itself: What it recognizes is unknown.

In the PCR, 60 Vbeta and 13 Jbeta primers were used. Using immunoSEQ multiplex PCR, the repertoire was profiled, and TCRdb retains in-frame clones only, with some absent. The table includes more than 85,000 clones, under 85% detected once. Study-wide results and caveats: Most CMV-associated TCR beta chains were later found to appear HLA-restricted.

The trim removed 4 bases at V and 3 bases at J, leaving 7 bases unmatched. The CDR3 runs 17 residues. Germline V lookup: CDR1 MDHEN, CDR2 SYDVKM. The clonotype originates from a man aged 18 to 35 in good health and CMV-seronegative. The rearrangement uses TRBV28 and TRBJ2-1, with 12 bases that match TRBD2. Sequencing was performed on PBMCs. The CDR3 is CASSWPTSGRFYNEQFF. Written as DNA, the CDR3 is TGTGCCAGCAGTTGGCCTACTAGCGGGAGGTTCTACAATGAGCAGTTCTTC.